This entry lists 23 T cell receptor beta chains sequenced from one sample in a study of cytomegalovirus exposure and HLA in healthy donors. The PCR contained 60 Vbeta and 13 Jbeta primers. Assay: immunoSEQ multiplex PCR; the TCRdb copy retains only in-frame clones and omits some. Of around 110,000 clones in the sample, about two thirds are singletons; the top ten hold 0.79%. The sample was PBMCs. These receptors were taken from a boy aged 5-17 years in good health and CMV-seronegative.

The J gene is TRBJ1-1, the V gene TRBV18; D uncertain. The CDR3 has 12 amino acids. Germline V CDR1 and CDR2: KGHSH, LQKENI. Deletions cut 2 bases from V and 6 bases from J, with 7 bases between. The CDR3 DNA follows: TGTGCCAGCTCACCAGCGCTAGCTGAAGCTTTCTTT. This sequence encodes CASSPALAEAFF.

The chain recombines TRBV14 with TRBJ1-1; 9 bases map to TRBD1. The J segment lost 4 bases and the V segment lost 0 bases, leaving 18 bases of the junction unmatched. Germline CDR1 is SGHDN and CDR2 is FVKESK. This CDR3 has 20 amino acids. The CDR3: CASSQERGDRVFQYRTEAFF. The CDR3 DNA is TGTGCCAGCAGCCAAGAAAGAGGGGACAGGGTGTTCCAGTACCGCACTGAAGCTTTCTTT.

This sequence joins TRBV7-2 and TRBJ2-2; 7 positions match TRBD1. Germline values: CDR1 SGHTA, CDR2 FQGNSA. V was pared by 7 bases and J by 5 bases, with 10 bases of the junction left unmatched. The CDR3 is made up of 15 amino acids. DNA for the CDR3: TGTGCCAGCAAGAAAGGGGGCGTTGTTACCGGGGAGCTGTTTTTT. Translating gives CASKKGGVVTGELFF.

V and J are TRBV10-3 and TRBJ1-1, with D possibly matching TRBD1 (5 bases). Germline loops: CDR1 ENHRY, CDR2 SYGVKD. V lost 6 bases and J 2 bases, leaving 10 bases between the germline ends. The CDR3 length is 13 residues. The CDR3 sequence: CAISGHLNTEAFF. CDR3 in DNA: TGTGCCATCAGCGGACACCTTAACACTGAAGCTTTCTTT.

V usage is TRBV19 and J usage is TRBJ1-5; D not certain. CDR1 is LNHDA, CDR2 SQIVND, per germline (reference sequence). V lost 5 bases and J 3 bases, leaving 14 bases between the germline ends. The CDR3 consists of 15 residues. CDR3 nucleotides: TGTGCCAGTAGTCAAGGACTGAATAACAATCAGCCCCAGCATTTT. This gives the protein CASSQGLNNNQPQHF.

This chain links TRBV7-9 with TRBJ1-1; D gene unclear. Deletions cut 5 bases from V and 6 bases from J, with 16 bases between. The CDR3 totals 14 residues. Germline CDR1 SEHNR, CDR2 FQNEAQ (reference sequence). Here the CDR3 DNA reads TGTGCCAGCAGCCGAGGAGAGGTGTCCCCTGAAGCTTTCTTT. As protein: CASSRGEVSPEAFF.

The chain links TRBV2 to TRBJ2-5, with D maybe TRBD1 (7 bases). Germline V gene data show CDR1 as SNHLY and CDR2 as FYNNEI. Trimming pared 5 bases from V and 5 bases from J, leaving 15 bases between. The CDR3 spans 14 residues. CDR3 in DNA: TGTGCCAGCAGTACGGCAGGGGGGAGGGAGACCCAGTACTTC. Translation gives CASSTAGGRETQYF.

The chain carries TRBV28 and TRBJ1-3; possibly TRBD1 for D (6 bases). The V and J ends lost 3 bases and 3 bases respectively, with 12 bases between them. Germline V gene data show CDR1 as MDHEN and CDR2 as SYDVKM. CDR3 length: 15 residues. The CDR3 here is CASSLAGEGGNTIYF. The DNA for the CDR3 is TGTGCCAGCAGTTTGGCAGGGGAGGGTGGAAACACCATATATTTT.

The V and J genes are TRBV4-1 and TRBJ2-3, with D possibly matching TRBD1 (5 bases). The CDR3 loop spans 18 amino acids. Trimming took 2 bases from V and 1 from J, leaving 19 bases between them. Germline V lookup: CDR1 MGHRA, CDR2 YSYEKL. The CDR3 DNA sequence: TGCGCCAGCAGCCAACTCTCTGTTGTCAGGGTGGGCACAGATACGCAGTATTTT. This sequence encodes CASSQLSVVRVGTDTQYF.

The chain uses TRBV11-2 and TRBJ2-5, with no clear D. CDR1 is SGHAT, CDR2 FQNNGV, per germline. V was clipped by 2 bases and J by 4 bases, with 11 bases between them. The CDR3 is made up of 14 amino acids. Here the CDR3 reads CASSLPGSRETQYF. DNA for the CDR3: TGTGCCAGCAGCTTACCGGGTTCGAGAGAGACCCAGTACTTC.

CDR3 amino acids: CASSPRGGLGSPLHF. The CDR3 bases are TGTGCCAGCAGTCCTCGGGGGGGTTTGGGGTCACCCCTCCACTTT. The chain has TRBV7-9 and TRBJ1-6, with D possibly matching TRBD1 (5 bases). V was pared by 6 bases and J by 10 bases, with 19 bases between. Per germline, CDR1 SEHNR and CDR2 FQNEAQ (reference sequence). This CDR3 contains 15 residues.

DNA of the CDR3: TGTGCCAGCAGTGCGACAGGGTTTCTAACCACTGAAGCTTTCTTT. Protein sequence: CASSATGFLTTEAFF. V and J are TRBV27 and TRBJ1-1, with 7 bases fitting TRBD1. Germline assignment: CDR1 MNHEY and CDR2 SMNVEV (reference sequence). The length of the CDR3 is 15 residues. With V trimmed by 5 bases and J by 4 bases, 10 bases remained unmatched.

In this sample, this clone turned up a few times. The V call is TRBV2, the J call TRBJ2-3; 13 bases are shared with TRBD2. V trimming: 5 bases; J trimming: 4 bases; junction bases outside the gene matches: 3. The CDR3 spans 15 residues. CDR1 SNHLY and CDR2 FYNNEI come from the germline V gene. This CDR3 reads CASSLLAGGADTQYF. As DNA, the CDR3 is TGTGCCAGCAGTCTACTAGCGGGAGGGGCAGATACGCAGTATTTT.

The gene calls are TRBV7-8 and TRBJ1-6; D is unclear. Germline V CDR1 and CDR2: SGHVS, FQNEAQ. The V gene lost 5 bases and the J gene lost 4 bases, with 15 bases spanning the gap. The CDR3 has 16 residues. CDR3 sequence (DNA): TGTGCCAGCAGCCCGCGGGGTAGAAGTTATAATTCACCCCTCCACTTT. It translates to CASSPRGRSYNSPLHF.

This clone has just a few counts. V and J are TRBV5-4 and TRBJ2-7; D is ambiguous. V dropped 3 bases and J dropped 6 bases, with 19 bases sitting between them. The CDR3 is 15 amino acids. Germline lookup yields CDR1 SGHNT and CDR2 YYREEE (reference sequence). The CDR3 protein is CASSSDVQKTGEQYF. As DNA, the CDR3 is TGTGCCAGCAGCTCCGACGTTCAAAAGACGGGCGAGCAGTACTTC.

V gene TRBV30 combines with J gene TRBJ2-4, with 8 nucleotides matching TRBD1. Germline values: CDR1 GTSNPN, CDR2 SVGIG (reference sequence). Trimming took 1 base from V and 0 from J; bases not matched to a gene: 8. The CDR3 has 17 amino acids. The CDR3 is CAWSARDRSLAKNIQYF. The CDR3 region has the DNA TGTGCCTGGAGTGCTCGGGACAGGAGTCTAGCCAAAAACATTCAGTACTTC.

The CDR3 DNA reads TGTGCCAGCAGCTTCCCAGAGGGACAGGGGGCTAACGAGCAGTACTTC. The encoded protein is CASSFPEGQGANEQYF. The rearrangement joins TRBV21-1 to TRBJ2-7; the DNA was not used to check the table's D call, TRBD1. TRBV21-1 counts as a pseudogene. The CDR3 spans 16 residues.

The count of this clone is one. The chain has TRBV30 and TRBJ2-1, with D perhaps TRBD2 (5 bases). This CDR3 comprises 14 residues. V lost 2 bases, J lost 0 bases, and 8 bases lay in between. CDR1 GTSNPN and CDR2 SVGIG come from the germline V gene (reference sequence). In DNA form, the CDR3 reads TGTGCCTGGAGTATGGGGAGCTCCTACAATGAGCAGTTCTTC. Protein sequence: CAWSMGSSYNEQFF.

With respect to this clone: Sequence at one end of the junction differs from germline and may be a read error. This rearrangement joins TRBV27 to TRBJ2-7; maybe TRBD1 (6 bases). The CDR3 loop spans 11 amino acids. Per germline, CDR1 MNHEY and CDR2 SMNVEV (reference sequence). CDR3: CASREDSLRCF. The CDR3 nucleotides are TGTGCCAGCAGGGAGGACAGCCTCAGATGCTTC.

This clone was counted a single time. The chain has TRBV28 and TRBJ1-6, with a weak D call TRBD1 (5 bases). V was pared by 7 bases and J by 0 bases, with 13 bases between. CDR3 size: 16 residues. In germline, CDR1 is MDHEN, CDR2 SYDVKM. The CDR3 DNA follows: TGTGCCAGCAACCATCGGGGGTACTCCTATAATTCACCCCTCCACTTT. Its protein is CASNHRGYSYNSPLHF.

This chain uses TRBV29-1 with TRBJ1-1; 12 bases are a match to TRBD1. The CDR3 sequence is 15 residues long. V trimming: 6 bases; J trimming: 1 base; junction bases outside the gene matches: 6. CDR1 is SQVTM, CDR2 ANQGSEA, per germline. CDR3: CSVSGQGARNTEAFF. As DNA, the CDR3 is TGCAGCGTGTCGGGACAGGGGGCGAGGAACACTGAAGCTTTCTTT.

This chain connects TRBV20-1 to TRBJ1-1; TRBD1 matches 7 bases. This CDR3 has 11 amino acids. Looked up from germline, CDR1 is DFQATT and CDR2 is SNEGSKA (reference sequence). The CDR3 DNA reads as TGCATCCAGGGGGAAGTCGCTGAAGCTTTCTTT. Its protein product is CIQGEVAEAFF.

This clone has just one count. The chain combines TRBV10-2 with TRBJ2-7; the match to TRBD2 covers 8 bases. The CDR3 loop spans 14 amino acids. Germline V lookup: CDR1 WSHSY, CDR2 SAAADI. V was pared by 7 bases and J by 2 bases, with 7 bases of the junction left unmatched. The CDR3 nucleotides read TGCGCCAGCATTGAAGCGGGAGATACCTACGAGCAGTACTTC. Encoded protein: CASIEAGDTYEQYF.